The subject of this entry is one T cell receptor (beta chain). The CDR3 sequence is 16 residues long. Authors' analysis steps: Reference gene primer amplification yielded estimated nucleated cell counts. Here immunoSEQ multiplex PCR was the method, and the copy in TCRdb shows in-frame clones only, minus some. V and J calls and clone size are given by that table; D and trimming were obtained from the DNA. The sample includes 200,000 to 250,000 clones, about nine tenths of them seen just once. This entry belongs to a study of blood T cell repertoires in COVID-19. This TCR derives from an older man with acute or convalescent COVID-19. Source material: peripheral blood. V is TRBV21-1 and J is TRBJ1-1. TRBV21-1 is noted as a pseudogene. In DNA form, the CDR3 reads TGTGCCAGCACCTATCTACCCCCGAGGTCCCCCACTGAAGCTTTCTTT. Amino acids: CASTYLPPRSPTEAFF.